Presented here are 15 T cell receptor beta chains from one specimen sequenced in a study of T cell repertoires in cytomegalovirus infection. Their recognized antigens are unknown. TCRdb independently ran MiXCR on the reads; one entry per CDR3 protein. The sample carries more than 30,000 distinct CDR3 sequences, just over 50% recorded once. The source material was CD8+ T cells from cultured PBMCs, sampled from culture after CMV antigen stimulation. Receptors were obtained from a human donor in good health (CMV status not recorded). Some clones in this sample may be carry-over from other donors' samples.

The rearrangement links TRBV6-6 to TRBJ2-1; either TRBD1 or TRBD2 may supply D (5 bases each). The CDR3 consists of 14 residues. The V end was cut by 0 bases, the J end by 11 bases, with 14 bases between. The germline CDR1 and CDR2 sequences are MNHNY and SVGAGI (reference sequence). The CDR3 bases are TGTGCCAGCAGTTACTCGAGAGGGGTGGGACAGCAGTTCTTC. It yields the protein CASSYSRGVGQQFF.

The chain employs TRBV5-5 and TRBJ2-5, with D possibly matching TRBD1 (7 bases). The CDR3 covers 14 residues. Germline V CDR1 and CDR2: SGHKS, YYEKEE (reference sequence). V lost 1 base and J lost 6, with 13 bases in between. The CDR3 reads CASSLNSGGKTQYF. CDR3 bases: TGTGCCAGCAGCTTGAACTCAGGGGGGAAGACCCAGTACTTC.

The chain has TRBV27 and TRBJ2-7; TRBD2 matches at 9 bases. This CDR3 has 15 amino acids. Germline-derived CDR1 and CDR2 are MNHEY and SMNVEV (reference sequence). V trimming: 6 bases; J trimming: 2 bases; junction bases outside the gene matches: 8. The CDR3 spells CASSLLIAGAYEQYF. DNA for the CDR3: TGTGCCAGCAGCCTCCTCATAGCGGGAGCCTACGAGCAGTACTTC.

The V call is TRBV10-3, the J call TRBJ2-7, with TRBD2 matching over 8 bases. The V segment lost 3 bases and the J segment 7 bases; nucleotides outside the gene matches: 8. The germline V gene encodes CDR1 ENHRY and CDR2 SYGVKD. This CDR3 contains 14 residues. The CDR3 protein is CAISEPSGSMEQYF. The CDR3 nucleotides are TGTGCCATCAGTGAACCCAGCGGGAGCATGGAGCAGTACTTC.

As DNA, the CDR3 is TGCAGTTGTCGACTAGCGGTTCGCACAGATACGCAGTATTTT. Translating gives CSCRLAVRTDTQYF. V is TRBV20-1 and J is TRBJ2-3; 9 bases are a match to TRBD2. CDR1 and CDR2 (germline): DFQATT, SNEGSKA (reference sequence). The CDR3 is made up of 14 amino acids. V trimming: 8 bases; J trimming: 1 base; junction bases outside the gene matches: 7.

The chain is built from TRBV4-1 and TRBJ2-7; tentatively, D is TRBD1 or TRBD2 (5 bases each). Germline CDR1 MGHRA, CDR2 YSYEKL. Between the trimmed V and J ends, which lost 2 bases and 2 bases, there was a span of 16 bases. This CDR3 is built from 16 residues. CDR3 amino acids: CASSQKAAGPPYEQYF. The CDR3 region has the DNA TGCGCCAGCAGCCAAAAAGCGGCAGGGCCTCCCTACGAGCAGTACTTC.

This clonotype was seen ten or more times. The CDR3 spells CASSSGLAENTGELFF. The CDR3 DNA follows: TGTGCCAGCAGCTCCGGACTAGCGGAGAACACCGGGGAGCTGTTTTTT. The gene calls are TRBV7-6 and TRBJ2-2; 10 positions agree with TRBD2. J gave up 1 base and V 4 bases, and 3 bases lay outside the gene matches. Germline loops: CDR1 SGHVS, CDR2 FNYEAQ. This CDR3 region has 16 residues. The entire variable domain, with the rest obtained from reference TRBV7-6 and TRBJ2-2, is as follows: GAGVSQSPRYKVTKRGQDVALRCDPISGHVSLYWYRQALGQGPEFLTYFNYEAQQDKSGLPNDRFSAERPEGSISTLTIQRTEQRDSAMYRCASSSGLAENTGELFFGEGSRLTVL.

CDR3 DNA sequence: TGTGCCAGCAGTTTATACGGACTAGCGGCCCCGAACACCGGGGAGCTGTTTTTT. Translating it yields CASSLYGLAAPNTGELFF. The gene calls are TRBV12-3 or TRBV12-4 and TRBJ2-2; 10 bases fit TRBD2. V lost 2 bases and J lost 0; bases outside the gene matches: 6. The CDR3 sequence is 18 residues long.

The rearrangement uses TRBV2 and TRBJ1-1, with D perhaps TRBD1 (5 bases). Germline V gene lookup returns CDR1 SNHLY and CDR2 FYNNEI. The CDR3 extends over 11 amino acids. V shed 10 bases and J shed 2 bases, with 8 bases lying between them. The CDR3 bases are TGTGCCACCGGGGGAAACACTGAAGCTTTCTTT. It specifies CATGGNTEAFF.

This clonotype was observed a few times. The chain carries TRBV7-8 and TRBJ2-7, with D tentatively TRBD1 (5 bases). V was shortened by 3 bases and J by 2 bases, with 11 bases between the two germline ends. CDR1 SGHVS and CDR2 FQNEAQ come from the germline V gene. The CDR3 is 14 residues long. In DNA form, the CDR3 reads TGTGCCAGCAGCTTCCTGGGGCCCACCTACGAGCAGTACTTC. Its translation: CASSFLGPTYEQYF.

CDR3 residues: CASSRQGAGNTIYF. CDR3 in DNA: TGTGCCAGCAGCCGACAGGGGGCTGGAAACACCATATATTTT. The V and J genes are TRBV7-4 and TRBJ1-3, with TRBD1 matching over 9 bases. V was pared by 5 bases and J by 2 bases, with 1 base of the junction left unmatched. Germline values: CDR1 SGHVT, CDR2 SQSDAQ. The CDR3 covers 14 residues.

The V gene is TRBV5-4, the J gene TRBJ2-1; D not resolved. Germline-derived CDR1 and CDR2 are SGHNT and YYREEE (reference sequence). Trimming shortened V by 5 bases and J by 2 bases, and 8 bases separated the two germline ends. The length of the CDR3 is 13 residues. The CDR3 loop reads CASSFFAYNEQFF. The CDR3 DNA reads as TGTGCCAGCAGTTTTTTTGCCTACAATGAGCAGTTCTTC.

The chain uses TRBV7-6 and TRBJ2-1; 7 bases are shared with TRBD1. The CDR3 extends over 15 amino acids. Germline loops: CDR1 SGHVS, CDR2 FNYEAQ. V lost 4 bases and J lost 5; bases outside the gene matches: 8. The CDR3 DNA follows: TGTGCCAGCAGCTCCCGAGGGCAGGGGGACAATGAGCAGTTCTTC. It is translated as CASSSRGQGDNEQFF.

The J gene is TRBJ2-7, the V gene TRBV7-3; the D gene is possibly TRBD2 (5 bases). Deletions cut 2 bases from V and 2 bases from J, with 13 bases between. Germline CDR1 SGHTA, CDR2 FQGTGA. This CDR3 spans 15 amino acids. CDR3 nucleotide sequence: TGTGCCAGCAGCTTAGGGGAGCCATTAGCCTACGAGCAGTACTTC. This gives the protein CASSLGEPLAYEQYF.

This clonotype was counted a few times. The rearrangement uses TRBV27 and TRBJ2-7, with 14 bases aligning to TRBD2. J lost 5 bases, V lost 4 bases, and 4 bases had no gene match. This CDR3 comprises 15 residues. Germline CDR1 reads MNHEY; CDR2 reads SMNVEV (reference sequence). CDR3 amino acids: CASSSPGLAGDEQYF. The CDR3 DNA sequence: TGTGCCAGCAGTTCTCCGGGACTAGCGGGGGACGAGCAGTACTTC.